This passage covers 20 T cell receptor beta chains from one sample sequenced in a study of blood T cells in healthy people across ages. A sample-barcoded 5' primer and a J-beta primer mix were used in a second PCR of roughly 6 to 11 cycles. In TCRdb, the 5' RACE reads were re-called with MiXCR into one record per CDR3 protein. The sample has 750,000 to 950,000 distinct CDR3 sequences, approximately 55% seen once. Input material: blood. The receptor source for this set is a man older than 75 in good health.

This clonotype was detected only a few times. The CDR3 DNA is TGTGCCACCAGTGATTCCTACCCGAGCTCCTACAATGAGCAGTTCTTC. The encoded protein is CATSDSYPSSYNEQFF. The chain recombines TRBV24-1 with TRBJ2-1, with D uncertain. The V end was cut by 2 bases, the J end by 0 bases, with 10 bases between. The CDR3 has 16 residues. CDR1 is KGHDR and CDR2 is SFDVKD in the germline V gene.

CDR3 in DNA: TGTGCCAGCGAGGGACGGGGCAAGAATGAGCAGTTCTTC. Its translation is CASEGRGKNEQFF. The chain carries TRBV2 and TRBJ2-1, with D tentatively TRBD1 or TRBD2 (5 bases each). The CDR3 is 13 residues long. Germline loops: CDR1 SNHLY, CDR2 FYNNEI. V was pared by 8 bases and J by 7 bases, with 15 bases between.

The chain recombines TRBV7-2 with TRBJ2-5; D call uncertain. There are 15 residues in the CDR3. Looked up from germline, CDR1 is SGHTA and CDR2 is FQGNSA. Trimming removed 4 bases from V and 1 base from J, with 13 bases in between. In nucleotides, the CDR3 is TGTGCCAGCAGCTCAACCCCGGATTTCCAAGAGACCCAGTACTTC. Protein sequence: CASSSTPDFQETQYF.

This chain links TRBV29-1 with TRBJ1-1; 8 nucleotides line up with TRBD1. This CDR3 comprises 13 residues. Per germline, CDR1 SQVTM and CDR2 ANQGSEA. V dropped 6 bases and J dropped 2; count of bases not matched to a gene: 5. The CDR3 coding sequence is TGCAGCGTACGGGGACAGGAAAACACTGAAGCTTTCTTT. Encoded protein: CSVRGQENTEAFF. The full variable domain, completed using reference TRBV29-1 and TRBJ1-1, is SAVISQKPSRDICQRGTSLTIQCQVDSQVTMMFWYRQQPGQSLTLIATANQGSEATYESGFVIDKFPISRPNLTFSTLTVSNMSPEDSSIYLCSVRGQENTEAFFGQGTRLTVV.

On this clonotype: One end of the junction fails to match germline, which may point to a read error. CDR3 nucleotides: TGTGCCAGTAGCGTAGACGAAGTGAACACTGAAGCTTTCTTT. It codes for CASSVDEVNTEAFF. This chain joins TRBV9 and TRBJ1-1, with D uncertain. The CDR3 has 14 residues. Germline assignment: CDR1 SGDLS and CDR2 YYNGEE.

This clonotype was seen a handful of times. The chain combines TRBV2 with TRBJ1-1; D gene ambiguous. There are 11 residues in the CDR3. The ends were cut back, 6 bases at V and 3 bases at J, with 5 bases in the middle. CDR1 is SNHLY, CDR2 FYNNEI, per germline. CDR3 loop: CASSSYTEAFF. The CDR3 DNA is TGTGCCAGCAGCTCATACACTGAAGCTTTCTTT.

This clonotype was observed a few times. This chain joins TRBV5-1 and TRBJ1-2; unclear D gene. The CDR3 length is 14 residues. Germline V gene sequence: CDR1 SGHRS, CDR2 YFSETQ. Trimming took 2 bases from V and 0 from J, leaving 8 bases between them. For the CDR3, the DNA is TGCGCCAGCAGCTTTTACAGTTCTAACTATGGCTACACCTTC. Amino acid sequence: CASSFYSSNYGYTF.

Points on this clonotype: An end of the junction differs from the germline gene, which may be a read error. The CDR3 reads CATSDPSGVYNEQVF. The CDR3 region has the DNA TGTGCCACCAGTGACCCTAGCGGAGTTTACAATGAGCAGGTCTTC. V gene TRBV24-1 combines with J gene TRBJ2-1, with 7 nucleotides matching TRBD2. The CDR3 length is 15 residues. Germline V gene sequence: CDR1 KGHDR, CDR2 SFDVKD.

The chain is built from TRBV6-1 and TRBJ2-3; the D gene could be TRBD1 or TRBD2 (5 bases each). CDR3 length: 13 residues. Trimming took 8 bases from V and 14 from J, leaving 23 bases between them. CDR1 is MNHNS and CDR2 is SASEGT in the germline V gene. The CDR3 is CASVREGGVYAYF. CDR3 sequence (DNA): TGTGCCAGCGTCAGGGAAGGAGGTGTATACGCGTATTTT.

This clonotype was counted a few times. This chain joins TRBV6-6 and TRBJ1-4, with a tentative D call TRBD1 (5 bases). Between the trimmed V and J ends, which lost 8 bases and 0 bases, there was a span of 19 bases. CDR1 and CDR2 from the germline V gene are MNHNY and SVGAGI (reference sequence). CDR3 length: 17 amino acids. CDR3 loop: CASADGGRAPTNEKLFF. In DNA, the CDR3 is TGTGCCAGCGCCGACGGTGGCAGGGCCCCAACTAATGAAAAACTGTTTTTT.

This clonotype was seen a handful of times. The V and J genes are TRBV7-9 and TRBJ2-7; no firm D call. Trimming removed 3 bases from V and 2 bases from J, with 11 bases in between. This CDR3 has 14 residues. CDR1 is SEHNR, CDR2 FQNEAQ, per germline (reference sequence). CDR3 bases: TGTGCCAGCAGCTTCCCGGAAAGGACCTACGAGCAGTACTTC. This gives the protein CASSFPERTYEQYF.

The chain employs TRBV10-2 and TRBJ2-5, with 8 positions matching TRBD1. V dropped 6 bases and J dropped 5; count of bases not matched to a gene: 8. Germline-derived CDR1 and CDR2 are WSHSY and SAAADI. CDR3 size: 14 residues. In DNA, the CDR3 is TGCGCCAGCAGGAATGCAGGGGGCGCGGAGACCCAGTACTTC. Translation gives CASRNAGGAETQYF.

The genes are TRBV13 and TRBJ2-1, with D perhaps matching TRBD2 (5 bases). V was trimmed by 4 bases and J by 8 bases, leaving 12 bases between them. Germline V CDR1 and CDR2: PRHDT, FYEKMQ (reference sequence). CDR3 length: 13 residues. The CDR3 DNA follows: TGTGCCAGCAGCTGGCGGCTAGCCGATGAGCAGTTCTTC. Its protein product is CASSWRLADEQFF.

The chain recombines TRBV7-6 with TRBJ2-1; 7 bases line up with TRBD2. The DNA end favors TRBJ2-7, so the J call may be wrong. The CDR3 is 18 residues long. CDR1 and CDR2 (germline): SGHVS, FNYEAQ. DNA for the CDR3: TGTGCCAGCAGCTTAGTCCCCAGCGGGGCAAGCTCCTACAATGAGCAGTACTTC. It is translated as CASSLVPSGASSYNEQYF.

V is TRBV20-1 and J is TRBJ2-1; TRBD2 matches 12 bases. The V segment lost 5 bases and the J segment 0 bases; nucleotides outside the gene matches: 8. This CDR3 comprises 17 residues. CDR1 is DFQATT and CDR2 is SNEGSKA in the germline V gene (reference sequence). CDR3: CSAGGGLAGSSYNEQFF. Here the CDR3 DNA reads TGCAGTGCTGGGGGCGGACTAGCGGGGAGCTCCTACAATGAGCAGTTCTTC.

V and J are TRBV3-1 and TRBJ2-2, with D possibly TRBD1 on 6 matching bases. This CDR3 is built from 16 residues. Germline values: CDR1 LGHDT, CDR2 YNNKEL (reference sequence). Trimming stripped 3 bases from V and 0 bases from J, with 11 bases between. The CDR3 region has the DNA TGTGCCAGCAGCCACCGCCGGACAGCGAACACCGGGGAGCTGTTTTTT. Residues: CASSHRRTANTGELFF.

The chain uses TRBV5-1 and TRBJ2-3, with TRBD1 identical over 10 bases. V trimming: 1 base; J trimming: 7 bases; junction bases outside the gene matches: 9. The germline V gene has CDR1 SGHRS and CDR2 YFSETQ. This CDR3 has 16 residues. The CDR3: CASSLPGTGDLNTQYF. The CDR3, as DNA: TGCGCCAGCAGCTTGCCCGGGACAGGGGATCTTAATACGCAGTATTTT. The full variable domain, with the rest looked up from reference TRBV5-1 and TRBJ2-3, is KAGVTQTPRYLIKTRGQQVTLSCSPISGHRSVSWYQQTPGQGLQFLFEYFSETQRNKGNFPGRFSGRQFSNSRSEMNVSTLELGDSALYLCASSLPGTGDLNTQYFGPGTRLTVL.

The chain combines TRBV11-1 with TRBJ2-3, with 10 nucleotides matching TRBD1. Losses at the gene ends were 5 bases for V and 3 bases for J; bases not matched to a gene: 5. The germline CDR1 and CDR2 sequences are SGHAT and FQDESV (reference sequence). CDR3 length equals 15 residues. CDR3 sequence (DNA): TGTGCCAGCAGCCCCGACAGGGGGCTGACAGATACGCAGTATTTT. Protein product: CASSPDRGLTDTQYF.

This clonotype turned up a few times. The CDR3 reads CASSRRLARSYNEQFF. The CDR3 DNA reads as TGTGCCAGCAGTCGGCGACTAGCGCGCTCCTACAATGAGCAGTTCTTC. This sequence joins TRBV2 and TRBJ2-1, with 8 bases fitting TRBD2. J was trimmed by 0 bases and V by 5 bases; bases with no gene match: 6. CDR3 length: 16 amino acids. CDR1 SNHLY and CDR2 FYNNEI come from the germline V gene. The whole variable domain, remainder taken from reference TRBV2 and TRBJ2-1, is EPEVTQTPSHQVTQMGQEVILRCVPISNHLYFYWYRQILGQKVEFLVSFYNNEISEKSEIFDDQFSVERPDGSNFTLKIRSTKLEDSAMYFCASSRRLARSYNEQFFGPGTRLTVL.

This clonotype was detected once. The chain employs TRBV4-1 and TRBJ2-7; the match to TRBD2 covers 9 bases. The germline V gene has CDR1 MGHRA and CDR2 YSYEKL. CDR3 size: 17 residues. With 4 bases clipped from V and 4 bases from J, the junction kept 14 bases outside the gene matches. The CDR3 nucleotides read TGCGCCAGCAGCCCCCGGACTAGCGCCGAGAGGGGATACGAGCAGTACTTC. Translating it yields CASSPRTSAERGYEQYF.